This T cell receptor beta chain comes out of a study of blood T cell repertoires in COVID-19. Researchers sorted participants into cohorts using their self-reported clinical history. Participants classified as exposed had met a COVID-19 case within 2 weeks before study entry. TCRdb's copy holds only in-frame clones and misses some; the assay was immunoSEQ multiplex PCR. The profile shows about 220,000 clones, 83% of them singletons. Germline V gene lookup returns CDR1 MGHDK and CDR2 SYGVNS. Trimming cost V 6 bases and J 5 bases; bases outside gene matches: 10. CDR3 length equals 16 residues. The clonotype originates from a woman aged 45 to 65 who had been exposed to COVID-19. The rearrangement links TRBV25-1 to TRBJ1-4; 9 bases match TRBD1. Sequencing was performed on PBMCs or T cells enriched from blood (not recorded which). DNA for the CDR3: TGTGCCAGCAGCTCGACAGGGGGAAGGGTGAATGAAAAACTGTTTTTT. It codes for CASSSTGGRVNEKLFF.